This T cell receptor beta chain was recorded in a study of blood T cell repertoires in COVID-19. Assay: immunoSEQ multiplex PCR; the TCRdb copy retains only in-frame clones and omits some. The sample consists of tens of thousands of clones, 87% of them appearing once. Germline CDR1 reads LNHDA; CDR2 reads SQIVND (reference sequence). This CDR3 has 14 amino acids. Trimming removed 2 bases from V and 10 bases from J; junction bases left unmatched: 5. The sequence came from a woman aged 50 to 65 with active or convalescent COVID-19. The chain has TRBV19 and TRBJ1-6; TRBD1 matches at 7 bases. The sequenced sample was peripheral blood. CDR3 DNA sequence: TGTGCCAGTAGTATACGGGACAGTGAGTCACCCCTCCACTTT. Amino acid sequence: CASSIRDSESPLHF.